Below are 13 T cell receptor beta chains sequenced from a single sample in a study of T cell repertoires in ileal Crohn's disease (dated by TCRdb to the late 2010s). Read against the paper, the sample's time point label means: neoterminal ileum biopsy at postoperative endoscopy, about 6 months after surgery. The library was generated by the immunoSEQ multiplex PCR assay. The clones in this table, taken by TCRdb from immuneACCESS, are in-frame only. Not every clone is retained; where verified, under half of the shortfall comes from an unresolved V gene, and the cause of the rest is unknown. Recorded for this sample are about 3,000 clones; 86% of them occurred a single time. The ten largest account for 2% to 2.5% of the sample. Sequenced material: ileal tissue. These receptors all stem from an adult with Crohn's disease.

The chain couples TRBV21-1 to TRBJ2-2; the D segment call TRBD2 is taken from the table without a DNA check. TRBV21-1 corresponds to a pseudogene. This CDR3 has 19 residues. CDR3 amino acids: CASSKVGLAGGPDTGELFF. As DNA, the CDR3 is TGTGCCAGCAGCAAAGTGGGACTAGCGGGGGGGCCGGACACCGGGGAGCTGTTTTTT.

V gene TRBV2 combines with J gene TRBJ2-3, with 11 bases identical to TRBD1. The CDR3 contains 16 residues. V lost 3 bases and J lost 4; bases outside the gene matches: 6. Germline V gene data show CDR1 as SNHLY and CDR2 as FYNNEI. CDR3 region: CASSEGQGGGADTQYF. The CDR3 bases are TGTGCCAGCAGTGAGGGACAGGGGGGGGGCGCAGATACGCAGTATTTT.

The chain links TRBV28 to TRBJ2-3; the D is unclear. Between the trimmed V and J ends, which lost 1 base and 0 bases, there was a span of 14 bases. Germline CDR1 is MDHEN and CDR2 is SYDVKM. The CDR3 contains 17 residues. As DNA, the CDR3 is TGTGCCAGCAGTTTATCCCCTCCCTCGACTAGCACAGATACGCAGTATTTT. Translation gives CASSLSPPSTSTDTQYF. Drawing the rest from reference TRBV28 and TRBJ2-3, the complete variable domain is DVKVTQSSRYLVKRTGEKVFLECVQDMDHENMFWYRQDPGLGLRLIYFSYDVKMKEKGDIPEGYSVSREKKERFSLILESASTNQTSMYLCASSLSPPSTSTDTQYFGPGTRLTVL.

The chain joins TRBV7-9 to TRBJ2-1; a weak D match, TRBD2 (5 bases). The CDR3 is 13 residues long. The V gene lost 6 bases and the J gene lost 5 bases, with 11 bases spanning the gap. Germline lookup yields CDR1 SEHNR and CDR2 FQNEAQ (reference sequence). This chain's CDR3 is CASSLAGNNEQFF. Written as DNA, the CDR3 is TGTGCCAGCAGTCTAGCCGGGAACAATGAGCAGTTCTTC.

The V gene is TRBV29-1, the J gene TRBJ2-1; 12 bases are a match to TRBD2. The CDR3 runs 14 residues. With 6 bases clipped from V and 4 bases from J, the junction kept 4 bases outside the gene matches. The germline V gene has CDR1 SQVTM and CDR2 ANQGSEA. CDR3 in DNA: TGCAGCGTCCTACTAGCGGGGGGTTACAATGAGCAGTTCTTC. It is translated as CSVLLAGGYNEQFF.

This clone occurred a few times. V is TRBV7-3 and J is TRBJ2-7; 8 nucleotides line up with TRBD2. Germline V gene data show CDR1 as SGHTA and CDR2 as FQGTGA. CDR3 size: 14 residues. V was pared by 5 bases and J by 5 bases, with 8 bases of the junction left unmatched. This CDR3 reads CASSPAGGSDEQYF. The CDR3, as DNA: TGTGCCAGCAGCCCCGCGGGAGGCTCGGACGAGCAGTACTTC.

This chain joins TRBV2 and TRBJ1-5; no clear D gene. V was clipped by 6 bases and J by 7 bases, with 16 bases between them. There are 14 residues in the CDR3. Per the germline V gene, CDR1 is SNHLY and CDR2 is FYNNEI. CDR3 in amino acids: CASSQPPEGQPQHF. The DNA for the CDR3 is TGTGCCAGCAGCCAGCCCCCAGAGGGACAGCCCCAGCATTTT.

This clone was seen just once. The CDR3 coding sequence is TGTGCCAGCAGCTCTCGAAACAGGGACAGGTTAGAGAACACTGAAGCTTTCTTT. It codes for CASSSRNRDRLENTEAFF. J is TRBJ1-1 and V is TRBV7-9; 8 bases agree with TRBD1. The CDR3 is made up of 18 amino acids. Germline values: CDR1 SEHNR, CDR2 FQNEAQ (reference sequence). The junction had 14 bases not matched to a gene; V was cut back by 4 bases and J by 1 base.

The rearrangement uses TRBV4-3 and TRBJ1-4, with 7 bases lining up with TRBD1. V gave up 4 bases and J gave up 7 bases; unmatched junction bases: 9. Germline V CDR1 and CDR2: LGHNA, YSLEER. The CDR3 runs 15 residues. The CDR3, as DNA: TGCGCCAGCAGCCGAGAGACAGGGTATGGTGAAAAACTGTTTTTT. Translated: CASSRETGYGEKLFF.

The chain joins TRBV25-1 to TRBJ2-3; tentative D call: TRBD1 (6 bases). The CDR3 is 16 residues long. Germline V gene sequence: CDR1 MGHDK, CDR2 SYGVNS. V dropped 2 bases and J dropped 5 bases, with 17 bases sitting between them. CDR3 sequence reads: CASSEGGKGERDTQYF. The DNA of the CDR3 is TGTGCCAGCAGTGAAGGTGGAAAGGGGGAGCGAGATACGCAGTATTTT.

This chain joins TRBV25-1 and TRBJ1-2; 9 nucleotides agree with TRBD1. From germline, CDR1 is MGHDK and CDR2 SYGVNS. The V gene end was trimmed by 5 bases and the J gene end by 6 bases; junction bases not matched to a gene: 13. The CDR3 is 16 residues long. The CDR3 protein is CASSSTRQGVKNGYTF. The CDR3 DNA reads TGTGCCAGCAGTTCCACCCGACAGGGGGTAAAGAATGGCTACACCTTC.

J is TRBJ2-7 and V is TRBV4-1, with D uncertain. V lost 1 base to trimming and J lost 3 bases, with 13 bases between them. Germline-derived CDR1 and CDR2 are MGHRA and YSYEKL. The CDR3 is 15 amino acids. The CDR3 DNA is TGCGCCAGCAGCCAAGTATCTGGCCAGAACTACGAGCAGTACTTC. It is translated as CASSQVSGQNYEQYF.

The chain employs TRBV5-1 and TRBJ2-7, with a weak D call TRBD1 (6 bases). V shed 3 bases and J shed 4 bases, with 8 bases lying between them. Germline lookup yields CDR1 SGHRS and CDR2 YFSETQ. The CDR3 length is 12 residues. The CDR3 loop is CASSSGQYEQYF. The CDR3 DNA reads TGCGCCAGCAGCTCTGGACAGTACGAGCAGTACTTC. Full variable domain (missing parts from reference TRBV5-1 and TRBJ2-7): KAGVTQTPRYLIKTRGQQVTLSCSPISGHRSVSWYQQTPGQGLQFLFEYFSETQRNKGNFPGRFSGRQFSNSRSEMNVSTLELGDSALYLCASSSGQYEQYFGPGTRLTVT.